A selection of T cell receptor beta chains follows, all from one sample in a study of CD8 T cells in ankylosing spondylitis. One entry per CDR3 protein results from TCRdb running MiXCR on the 5' RACE reads. Of 200,000 to 300,000 distinct CDR3 sequences in the sample, approximately 8.4% were seen once. Sequencing was carried out using blood, either unsorted or a sorted T cell fraction (not recorded which). These receptors originate from a female donor with ankylosing spondylitis or in good health (not recorded which). The CDR3 runs from the conserved cysteine through the conserved F or W.

TRBV12-5	TRBJ2-6	CASGGSGANVLTF
TRBV7-9	TRBJ2-3	CASSTDGLGGNTQYF
TRBV19	TRBJ1-1	CASHRGTEAFF
TRBV29-1	TRBJ1-1	CSVGSERTEAFF
TRBV25-1	TRBJ2-1	CASSAHRGRSYNEQFF
TRBV21-1	TRBJ2-5	CASSQAGDCQETQYF
TRBV11-2	TRBJ2-1	CASSFRDSHYNEQFF
TRBV6-6	TRBJ2-3	CASSYFDTQYF
TRBV20-1	TRBJ2-1	CSARDVRVKEQFF
TRBV20-1	TRBJ2-1	CSANTPLGRAGNEQFF
TRBV30	TRBJ2-1	CAWSVGTSTYNEQFF
TRBV5-6	TRBJ1-1	CASSLRLLNTEAFF
TRBV7-3	TRBJ2-1	CASSRDIYNEQFF
TRBV4-2	TRBJ2-1	CASSPMDLRDSGLAAKRNNEQFF
TRBV29-1	TRBJ2-1	CSVVKGQGVLRNNEQFF
TRBV4-3	TRBJ1-1	CASSQARGWMNTEAFF
TRBV6-1	TRBJ2-3	CASSEGTSGFTDTQYF
TRBV28	TRBJ1-4	CASSDSGRREKLFF
TRBV4-3	TRBJ2-2	CASSQEPSTGELFF
TRBV20-1	TRBJ2-5	CSAIAGGRQETQYF
TRBV7-2	TRBJ2-7	CASSFSVYEQYF
TRBV27	TRBJ2-7	CASRTGVPHEQYF
TRBV20-1	TRBJ1-1	CSARRPGQGTEAFF
TRBV5-1	TRBJ2-7	CASSFGTRDNSYEQYF
TRBV20-1	TRBJ1-2	CSASTGDYGYTF
TRBV5-1	TRBJ2-1	CASSSPPRASSYNEQFF
TRBV5-6	TRBJ2-5	CASSLFGTGEETQYF
TRBV4-3	TRBJ1-2	CASSQLGHRVFQGYTF
TRBV28	TRBJ2-4	CASALGAHIQYF
TRBV6-1	TRBJ2-1	CASRGLAGLNEQFF
TRBV5-6	TRBJ2-5	CASSSPFIVQGDNGETQYF
TRBV7-2	TRBJ1-1	CASSLVSWGTEAFF
TRBV7-9	TRBJ2-5	CASSPQGAGETQYF
TRBV7-8	TRBJ2-1	CASSSSRDSRLAQFF
TRBV7-3	TRBJ2-1	CASSSTSGGSYNEQFF
TRBV7-9	TRBJ1-4	CASSPQDRGKNEKLFF
TRBV5-4	TRBJ2-3	CASSTFRTGATDTQYF
TRBV7-2	TRBJ2-7	CASSPRTSASYEQYF
TRBV11-2	TRBJ1-2	CASSLGGGGYGYTF
TRBV5-1	TRBJ1-2	CASSLTPGDYYGYTF
TRBV28	TRBJ1-4	CAISSGDSGNEKLFF
TRBV7-2	TRBJ2-1	CASSLAPYRTGDNEQFF
TRBV7-6	TRBJ2-7	CASSLGGIRAGEQYF
TRBV11-2	TRBJ2-2	CASSLTARRGQGTGELFF
TRBV6-4	TRBJ2-7	CASSTPTSGTNEQYF
TRBV9	TRBJ2-5	CASSVAGGGIETQYF
TRBV29-1	TRBJ1-1	CSAKTGGVTEAFF
TRBV7-9	TRBJ1-2	CASSPQGGHYGYTF